Below, 19 T cell receptor beta chains from the same sample are listed, as sequenced in a study of blood T cell repertoires in COVID-19. Sequenced by immunoSEQ multiplex PCR; TCRdb stores in-frame clones only, minus some. The sample has over 200,000 clones, 90% seen once. Sequencing was carried out using peripheral blood. The source of these receptors is a man aged 25 to 40 with COVID-19, enrolled during active disease.

The V and J genes are TRBV7-2 and TRBJ1-1, with a tentative D call TRBD1 (6 bases). The V end was cut by 1 base, the J end by 6 bases, with 12 bases between. Germline lookup yields CDR1 SGHTA and CDR2 FQGNSA. The CDR3 runs 14 residues. CDR3 DNA: TGTGCCAGCAGCTTAGACAGGGTGCTCGCTGAAGCTTTCTTT. It translates to CASSLDRVLAEAFF.

The genes are TRBV3-1 (or the pseudogene TRBV3-2) and TRBJ2-3, with 8 bases identical to TRBD1. The CDR3 is 14 amino acids. The junction had 4 bases not matched to a gene; V was cut back by 4 bases and J by 4 bases. Germline loops: CDR1 LGHDT, CDR2 YNNKEL (reference sequence). The CDR3: CASSPWTGSDTQYF. The CDR3, as DNA: TGTGCCAGCAGCCCCTGGACAGGGTCAGATACGCAGTATTTT.

The chain links TRBV7-2 to TRBJ1-6; 9 bases are shared with TRBD1. Germline-derived CDR1 and CDR2 are SGHTA and FQGNSA. With 1 base clipped from V and 9 bases from J, the junction kept 10 bases outside the gene matches. The CDR3 extends over 17 amino acids. The CDR3 sequence: CASSLVRTGTGFSPLHF. CDR3 DNA sequence: TGTGCCAGCAGCTTAGTAAGGACCGGGACAGGGTTTTCACCCCTCCACTTT.

The count of this clone is one. V is TRBV9 and J is TRBJ1-3; D unresolved. Trimming removed 0 bases from V and 0 bases from J, with 10 bases in between. Germline V gene sequence: CDR1 SGDLS, CDR2 YYNGEE. The CDR3 length is 16 residues. This CDR3 is CASSVERRPSGNTIYF. In nucleotides, the CDR3 is TGTGCCAGCAGCGTAGAGAGGAGGCCCTCTGGAAACACCATATATTTT.

The sample holds a few counts of this clone. The V and J genes are TRBV7-6 and TRBJ1-1; 8 bases agree with TRBD1. The germline V gene encodes CDR1 SGHVS and CDR2 FNYEAQ. The length of the CDR3 is 16 residues. Trimming removed 7 bases from V and 5 bases from J; junction bases left unmatched: 15. This CDR3 reads CASNRQATGGTTEAFF. DNA for the CDR3: TGTGCCAGCAACCGACAGGCTACAGGGGGAACAACTGAAGCTTTCTTT.

The V gene is TRBV7-3, the J gene TRBJ2-7; 7 bases match TRBD1. V trimming: 5 bases; J trimming: 4 bases; junction bases outside the gene matches: 8. Germline V gene sequence: CDR1 SGHTA, CDR2 FQGTGA. This CDR3 has 14 amino acids. The CDR3 DNA reads as TGTGCCAGCAGCCCGCGACAGGGTTCTTACGAGCAGTACTTC. Translation: CASSPRQGSYEQYF.

V usage is TRBV19 and J usage is TRBJ2-7; no reliable D call. With 3 bases removed from V and 0 bases from J, the gap between germline ends came to 6 bases. Looked up from germline, CDR1 is LNHDA and CDR2 is SQIVND (reference sequence). This CDR3 contains 13 residues. The CDR3: CASSMVASYEQYF. CDR3 nucleotide sequence: TGTGCCAGTAGTATGGTGGCCTCCTACGAGCAGTACTTC.

This clone was seen a handful of times. The chain uses TRBV18 and TRBJ1-5, with D perhaps TRBD1 (5 bases). The V end was cut by 2 bases, the J end by 11 bases, with 10 bases between. This CDR3 spans 12 amino acids. Germline assignment: CDR1 KGHSH and CDR2 LQKENI. CDR3 loop: CASSPDRQTQHF. The CDR3 region has the DNA TGTGCCAGCTCACCAGACAGACAAACCCAGCATTTT.

V usage is TRBV5-8 and J usage is TRBJ1-4, with D maybe TRBD1 (5 bases). The CDR3 runs to 15 residues. Between the trimmed V and J ends, which lost 4 bases and 6 bases, there was a span of 16 bases. CDR1 is SGHTS and CDR2 is YDEGEE in the germline V gene. The CDR3 sequence is CASSRPTALYEKLFF. CDR3 coding DNA: TGTGCCAGCAGCCGACCGACAGCCCTCTATGAAAAACTGTTTTTT.

The rearrangement joins TRBV5-1 to TRBJ2-5; 7 nucleotides line up with TRBD2. The V gene end was trimmed by 0 bases and the J gene end by 5 bases; junction bases not matched to a gene: 4. Germline values: CDR1 SGHRS, CDR2 YFSETQ. This CDR3 region has 14 residues. CDR3: CASSLGLARETQYF. DNA of the CDR3: TGCGCCAGCAGCTTGGGACTAGCCCGCGAGACCCAGTACTTC.

The rearrangement joins TRBV4-2 to TRBJ2-4, with D maybe TRBD2 (5 bases). Trimming left V 1 base short and J 6 bases short, with 10 bases between. In germline, CDR1 is LGHNA, CDR2 YNFKEQ. The CDR3 covers 14 residues. DNA of the CDR3: TGTGCCAGCAGCCAAGGGCCCAGCGGAAACATTCAGTACTTC. This encodes CASSQGPSGNIQYF.

This chain uses TRBV23-1 with TRBJ1-5, with 8 bases identical to TRBD1. TRBV23-1 has ORF status, its function being uncertain. J lost 6 bases, V lost 6 bases, and 10 bases had no gene match. The CDR3 is 15 residues long. In nucleotides, the CDR3 is TGCGCCAGCAGGCCAAGACAGGGGAATGGTCAGCCCCAGCATTTT. Its protein is CASRPRQGNGQPQHF.

The chain recombines TRBV12-3 or TRBV12-4 with TRBJ2-1; D unresolved. CDR3 length: 11 amino acids. V dropped 3 bases and J dropped 9 bases, with 6 bases sitting between them. This chain's CDR3 is CASSLEIEQFF. CDR3 DNA: TGTGCCAGCAGTTTGGAGATTGAGCAGTTCTTC.

This clone was counted a single time. The rearrangement joins TRBV27 to TRBJ2-1, with 7 bases lining up with TRBD2. Unmatched junction bases numbered 8, after V lost 2 bases and J lost 4 bases. Germline CDR1 reads MNHEY; CDR2 reads SMNVEV (reference sequence). The CDR3 has 16 amino acids. In nucleotides, the CDR3 is TGTGCCAGCAGTTTACTCCTAGCGGACTTTTACAATGAGCAGTTCTTC. Protein: CASSLLLADFYNEQFF.

J is TRBJ2-1 and V is TRBV7-9; D perhaps matches TRBD2 (7 bases). The length of the CDR3 is 15 residues. Germline assignment: CDR1 SEHNR and CDR2 FQNEAQ (reference sequence). The germline V and J ends were trimmed by 7 bases and 10 bases, with 23 bases remaining between them. Here the CDR3 DNA reads TGTGCCAGCACCAAGGGGGGGGGCAGGGCACCCGAGCAGTTCTTC. It yields the protein CASTKGGGRAPEQFF.

The V gene is TRBV6-5, the J gene TRBJ2-2; 8 nucleotides match TRBD1. CDR3 size: 14 residues. Germline loops: CDR1 MNHEY, CDR2 SVGAGI. Trimming cost V 5 bases and J 6 bases; bases outside gene matches: 5. CDR3 sequence reads: CASSLQGDPGELFF. CDR3 DNA sequence: TGTGCCAGCAGTCTACAGGGGGATCCCGGGGAGCTGTTTTTT.

The chain joins TRBV30 to TRBJ1-3, with D unclear. Germline V gene data show CDR1 as GTSNPN and CDR2 as SVGIG (reference sequence). This CDR3 contains 14 residues. V lost 3 bases to trimming and J lost 0 bases, with 9 bases between them. The CDR3 DNA sequence: TGTGCCTGGAGCGCCCGGAGCTCTGGAAACACCATATATTTT. The encoded protein is CAWSARSSGNTIYF. Complete variable domain (other parts from reference TRBV30 and TRBJ1-3): SQTIHQWPATLVQPVGSPLSLECTVEGTSNPNLYWYRQAAGRGLQLLFYSVGIGQISSEVPQNLSASRPQDRQFILSSKKLLLSDSGFYLCAWSARSSGNTIYFGEGSWLTVV.

The J gene is TRBJ1-1, the V gene TRBV5-1; unclear D gene. The ends were cut back, 0 bases at V and 0 bases at J, with 12 bases in the middle. Looked up from germline, CDR1 is SGHRS and CDR2 is YFSETQ. The CDR3 is 16 residues long. The CDR3 nucleotides read TGCGCCAGCAGCTTGGCCGCCCAGGCCATGAACACTGAAGCTTTCTTT. Translating gives CASSLAAQAMNTEAFF.

V is TRBV7-9 and J is TRBJ2-1, with TRBD2 identical over 7 bases. The V gene's germline CDR1 is SEHNR and CDR2 FQNEAQ (reference sequence). Unmatched junction bases numbered 11, after V lost 4 bases and J lost 5 bases. The CDR3 covers 16 residues. The CDR3 protein is CASSSRGGGGHNEQFF. The CDR3 nucleotides read TGTGCCAGCAGCTCCCGTGGGGGGGGAGGGCACAATGAGCAGTTCTTC.